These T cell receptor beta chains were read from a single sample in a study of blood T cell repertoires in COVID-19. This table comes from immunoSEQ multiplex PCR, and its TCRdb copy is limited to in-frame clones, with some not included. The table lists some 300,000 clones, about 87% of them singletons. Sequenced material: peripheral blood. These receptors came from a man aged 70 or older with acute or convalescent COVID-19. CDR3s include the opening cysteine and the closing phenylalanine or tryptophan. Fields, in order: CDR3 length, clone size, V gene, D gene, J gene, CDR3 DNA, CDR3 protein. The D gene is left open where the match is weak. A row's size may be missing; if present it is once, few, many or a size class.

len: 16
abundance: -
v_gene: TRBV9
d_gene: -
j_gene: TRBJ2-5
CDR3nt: TGTGCCAGCAGCGTAGTCCCCGCGGGGGCACGGGAGACCCAGTACTTC
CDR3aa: CASSVVPAGARETQYF

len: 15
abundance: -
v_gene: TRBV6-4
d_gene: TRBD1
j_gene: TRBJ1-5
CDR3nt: TGTGCCAGCAGCCCTGGGACAGGGGCGAATCAGCCCCAGCATTTT
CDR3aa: CASSPGTGANQPQHF

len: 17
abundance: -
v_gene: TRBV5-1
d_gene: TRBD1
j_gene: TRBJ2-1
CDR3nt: TGCGCCAGCAGTTATGGGACAGGGTTTCCGAACTACAATGAGCAGTTCTTC
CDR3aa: CASSYGTGFPNYNEQFF

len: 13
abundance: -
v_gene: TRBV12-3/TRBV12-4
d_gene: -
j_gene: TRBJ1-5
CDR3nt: TGTGCCAGCAGTTTGGCTAGCAATCAGCCCCAGCATTTT
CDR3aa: CASSLASNQPQHF

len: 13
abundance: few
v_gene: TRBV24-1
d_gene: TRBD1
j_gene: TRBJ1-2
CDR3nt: TGTGCCACCAGATACCGGGACAGGTATGGCTACACCTTC
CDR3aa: CATRYRDRYGYTF

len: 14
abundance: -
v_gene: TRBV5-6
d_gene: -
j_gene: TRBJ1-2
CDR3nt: TGTGCCAGCAGCTTGGAGGGGCATACCTATGGCTACACCTTC
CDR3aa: CASSLEGHTYGYTF

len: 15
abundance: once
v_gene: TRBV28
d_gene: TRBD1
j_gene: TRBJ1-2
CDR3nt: TGTGCCAGCAGTACGGGACAGGCCGGACTCTATGGCTACACCTTC
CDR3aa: CASSTGQAGLYGYTF

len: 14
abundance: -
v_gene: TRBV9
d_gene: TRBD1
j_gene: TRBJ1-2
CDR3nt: TGTGCCAGCAGCGCCGGACAGGCTAACTATGGCTACACCTTC
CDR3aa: CASSAGQANYGYTF

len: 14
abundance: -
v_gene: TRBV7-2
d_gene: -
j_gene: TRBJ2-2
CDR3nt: TGTGCCAGCAGCATATCCTACAACACCGGGGAGCTGTTTTTT
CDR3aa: CASSISYNTGELFF

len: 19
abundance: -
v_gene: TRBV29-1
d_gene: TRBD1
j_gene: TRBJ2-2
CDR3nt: TGCAGCGTGTACCCGGGGGGACAGGGTTTTGCTTCGAACACCGGGGAGCTGTTTTTT
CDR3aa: CSVYPGGQGFASNTGELFF

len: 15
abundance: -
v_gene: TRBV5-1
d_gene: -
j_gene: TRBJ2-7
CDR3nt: TGCGCCAGCAGCTTGGTTAGCGGATCTTCCTACGAGCAGTACTTC
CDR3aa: CASSLVSGSSYEQYF

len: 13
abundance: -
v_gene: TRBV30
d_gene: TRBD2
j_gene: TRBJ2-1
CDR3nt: TGTGCCGCGAGGACTAGCGGGAGCGGTGAGCAGTTCTTC
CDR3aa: CAARTSGSGEQFF

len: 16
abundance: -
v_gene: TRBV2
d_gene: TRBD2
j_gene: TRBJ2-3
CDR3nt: TGTGCCAGCAGCGAAGCAGCTAGCGGGGGCAGAGATACGCAGTATTTT
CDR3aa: CASSEAASGGRDTQYF

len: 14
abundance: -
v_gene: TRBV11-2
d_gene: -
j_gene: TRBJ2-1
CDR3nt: TGTGCCAGCAGCTTATCCCCAACCGGCGGTGAGCAGTTCTTC
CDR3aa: CASSLSPTGGEQFF

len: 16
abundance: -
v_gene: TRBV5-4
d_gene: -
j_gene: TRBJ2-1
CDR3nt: TGTGCCAGCAGCTTGGCCTCTAACGGGGCCTACAATGAGCAGTTCTTC
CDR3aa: CASSLASNGAYNEQFF

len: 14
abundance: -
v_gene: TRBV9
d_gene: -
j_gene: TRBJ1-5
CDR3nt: TGTGCCAGCAGCCGGACTGATAGCAATCAGCCCCAGCATTTT
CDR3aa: CASSRTDSNQPQHF

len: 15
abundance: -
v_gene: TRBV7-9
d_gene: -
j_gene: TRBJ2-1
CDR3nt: TGTGCCAGCAGCTTAGCGTTAGGACAGCCCAATGAGCAGTTCTTC
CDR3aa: CASSLALGQPNEQFF

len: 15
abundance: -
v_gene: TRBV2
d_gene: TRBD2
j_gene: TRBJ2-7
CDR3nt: TGTGCCAGCGGACTCAATAGCGGGAGCTCCTACGAGCAGTACTTC
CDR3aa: CASGLNSGSSYEQYF

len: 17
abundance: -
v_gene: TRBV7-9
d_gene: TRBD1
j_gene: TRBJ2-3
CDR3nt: TGTGCCAGCAGCTTGAGCTCACAGGGGGCCGGCACAGATACGCAGTATTTT
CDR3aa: CASSLSSQGAGTDTQYF

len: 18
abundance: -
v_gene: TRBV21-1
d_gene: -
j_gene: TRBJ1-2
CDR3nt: TGTGCCAGCAGCAACCGCCGCGGGGACAGGCTGCTTGGCTATGGCTACACCTTC
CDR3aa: CASSNRRGDRLLGYGYTF

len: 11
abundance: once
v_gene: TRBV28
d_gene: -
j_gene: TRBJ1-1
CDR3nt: TGTGCCAGCAGTTTTACAGGGGAAGCTTTCTTT
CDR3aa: CASSFTGEAFF

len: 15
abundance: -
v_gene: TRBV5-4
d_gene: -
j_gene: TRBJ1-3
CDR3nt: TGTGCCAGCAGCTCTCTGACAAGCTCTGGAAACACCATATATTTT
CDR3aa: CASSSLTSSGNTIYF

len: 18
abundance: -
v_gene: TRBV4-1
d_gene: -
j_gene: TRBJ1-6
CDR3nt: TGCGCCAGCAGCCAAGGGTTGGGTGCAGGGCCTATCCTCTCACCCCTCCACTTT
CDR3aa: CASSQGLGAGPILSPLHF

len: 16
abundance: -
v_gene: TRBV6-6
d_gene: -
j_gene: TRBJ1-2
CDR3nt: TGTGCCAGCAGTTATAACTCAGGGATGACTAACTATGGCTACACCTTC
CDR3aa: CASSYNSGMTNYGYTF

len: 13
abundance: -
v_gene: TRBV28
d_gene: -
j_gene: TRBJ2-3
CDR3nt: TGTGCCGCAGGGTGGGGTTCCACAGATACGCAGTATTTT
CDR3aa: CAAGWGSTDTQYF

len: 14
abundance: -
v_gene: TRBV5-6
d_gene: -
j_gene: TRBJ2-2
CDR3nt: TGTGCCAGCAGCTTGGTCGTGAACACCGGGGAGCTGTTTTTT
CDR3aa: CASSLVVNTGELFF

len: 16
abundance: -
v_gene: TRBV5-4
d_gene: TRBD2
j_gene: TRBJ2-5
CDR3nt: TGTGCCAGCAGTCCAATGGGGGGGGACCTTCAAGAGACCCAGTACTTC
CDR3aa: CASSPMGGDLQETQYF

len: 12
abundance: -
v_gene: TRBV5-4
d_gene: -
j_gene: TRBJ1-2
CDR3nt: TGTGCCAGCAGCTTTATGCAGGAAGGCTACACCTTC
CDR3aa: CASSFMQEGYTF

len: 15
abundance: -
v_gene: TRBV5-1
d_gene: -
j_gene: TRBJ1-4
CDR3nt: TGCGCCAGCAGCTTGAACAAGGGAGCTAATGAAAAACTGTTTTTT
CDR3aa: CASSLNKGANEKLFF

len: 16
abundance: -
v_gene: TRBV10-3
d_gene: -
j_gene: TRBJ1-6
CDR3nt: TGTGCCATCAGTGAGTCGGTTGGCTCCCATAATTCACCCCTCCACTTT
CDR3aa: CAISESVGSHNSPLHF

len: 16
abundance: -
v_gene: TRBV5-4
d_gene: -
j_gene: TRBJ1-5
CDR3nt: TGTGCCAGCAGCTCGGGGGGCGGCTCTAGCAATCAGCCCCAGCATTTT
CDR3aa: CASSSGGGSSNQPQHF

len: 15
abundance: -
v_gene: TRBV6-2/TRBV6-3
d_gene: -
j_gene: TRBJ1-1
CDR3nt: TGTGCCAGCAGTTTTCGAGGACAGTTTAGCACTGAAGCTTTCTTT
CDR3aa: CASSFRGQFSTEAFF

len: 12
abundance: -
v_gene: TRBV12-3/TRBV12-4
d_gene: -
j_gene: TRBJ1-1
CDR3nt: TGTGCCAGCAGTTTTGAGCGTACTGAAGCTTTCTTT
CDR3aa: CASSFERTEAFF

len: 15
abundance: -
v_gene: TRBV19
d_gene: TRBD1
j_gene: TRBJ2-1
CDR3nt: TGTGCCAGTAACTCCGGGACAGTTTCCTACAATGAGCAGTTCTTC
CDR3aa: CASNSGTVSYNEQFF

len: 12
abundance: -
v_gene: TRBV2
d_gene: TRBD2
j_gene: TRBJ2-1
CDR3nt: TGTGCCAGCAGACGCGGGGGAAATGAGCAGTTCTTC
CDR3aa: CASRRGGNEQFF

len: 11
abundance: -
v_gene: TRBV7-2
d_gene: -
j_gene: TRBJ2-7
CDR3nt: TGTGCCAGCAGCTTACGCTACGAGCAGTACTTC
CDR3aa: CASSLRYEQYF